This TCR beta chain is from a study of blood T cells in healthy people across ages. With a J-beta primer mix and a sample-barcoded 5' primer, a second PCR ran roughly 6 to 12 cycles. One entry per CDR3 protein, called by TCRdb with MiXCR from the 5' RACE reads. Of about 780,000 distinct CDR3 sequences in the sample, 55% to 65% were seen once. Germline V gene sequence: CDR1 SGDLS, CDR2 YYNGEE. The CDR3 length is 14 residues. Study outcomes and limitations: Possibly, changes in expanded clonotypes were confounded because donor CMV status was unknown. Naive and antigen-experienced cells could not be conclusively compared, given unsorted PBMCs.

A note on this clonotype: The antigen remains unidentified.

The sequence was collected from a man aged 25-45 years in good health. The gene calls are TRBV9 and TRBJ2-1, with D perhaps matching TRBD1 (6 bases). The DNA matches TRBJ2-7 better at its end, which makes the J call doubtful. Material for sequencing was blood. In DNA form, the CDR3 reads TGTGCCAGCAGCTCCCGGGACACGGCCCACGAGCAGTACTTC. Translated, it gives CASSSRDTAHEQYF.